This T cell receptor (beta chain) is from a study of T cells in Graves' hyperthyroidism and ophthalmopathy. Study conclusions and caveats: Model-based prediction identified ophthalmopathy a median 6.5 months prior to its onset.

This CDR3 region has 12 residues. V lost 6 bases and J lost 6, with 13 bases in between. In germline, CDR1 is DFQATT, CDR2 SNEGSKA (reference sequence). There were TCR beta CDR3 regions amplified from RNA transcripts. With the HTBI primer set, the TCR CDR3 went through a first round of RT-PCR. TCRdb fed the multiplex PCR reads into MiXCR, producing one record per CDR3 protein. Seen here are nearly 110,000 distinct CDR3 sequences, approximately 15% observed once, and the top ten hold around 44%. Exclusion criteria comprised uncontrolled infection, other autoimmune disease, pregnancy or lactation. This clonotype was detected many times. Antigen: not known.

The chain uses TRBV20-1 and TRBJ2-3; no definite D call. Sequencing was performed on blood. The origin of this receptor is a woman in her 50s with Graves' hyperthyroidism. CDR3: CSARRRTDTQYF. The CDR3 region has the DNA TGCAGTGCCCGGAGACGAACGGATACGCAGTATTTT.